This entry describes one TCR beta chain. Antigen specificity is unknown. The sample originates from a study of beta chain features in type 1 diabetes. Study outcomes and limitations: With patients and controls alike, PCR might favor shorter templates to an equal degree.

V was pared by 4 bases and J by 8 bases, with 12 bases between. The CDR3 length is 12 residues. Germline V gene lookup returns CDR1 SGHKS and CDR2 YYEKEE (reference sequence). The whole isolated RNA underwent reverse transcription, so sequencing captured expressed TCRB transcripts. Clones were read by immunoSEQ multiplex PCR, and TCRdb kept only the in-frame ones, dropping some. In the table there are a few hundred thousand clones, approximately 9.9% of which are singletons. Sequencing input: naive CD4+ T cells from blood. The source is a woman under 40 in good health. This chain joins TRBV5-5 and TRBJ1-2; D remains ambiguous. The CDR3: CASSTDNRGYTF. CDR3 DNA sequence: TGTGCCAGCAGCACCGACAACCGGGGCTACACCTTC.